This T cell receptor (beta chain) appears in the sequencing data of a study of blood T cell repertoires in COVID-19. Clones were read by immunoSEQ multiplex PCR, and TCRdb kept only the in-frame ones, dropping some. The sample lists roughly 140,000 clones, 70% to 90% occurring once. The germline CDR1 and CDR2 sequences are WSHSY and SAAADI. This CDR3 spans 11 amino acids. Sequenced material: peripheral blood. The clonotype comes from a human donor in a cohort sampled during active COVID-19. The J gene is TRBJ2-1, the V gene TRBV10-2; weak D call: TRBD2 (6 bases). The CDR3 loop reads CSSASYNEQFF. The CDR3 DNA sequence: TGCTCTAGCGCCTCCTACAATGAGCAGTTCTTC.